The 20 T cell receptor beta chains listed next were all sequenced from one sample in a study of control samples from healthy donors and cancer patients. TCRdb's copy holds only in-frame clones and misses some; the assay was immunoSEQ multiplex PCR. The sample consists of some 120,000 clones, over 75% of them appearing once. Sequences were obtained from blood. The receptors were gathered from a man aged 45-65 years in good health.

The chain recombines TRBV28 with TRBJ2-1, with 9 bases lining up with TRBD1. The V gene end was trimmed by 3 bases and the J gene end by 2 bases; junction bases not matched to a gene: 2. This CDR3 has 15 residues. Germline V gene sequence: CDR1 MDHEN, CDR2 SYDVKM. DNA for the CDR3: TGTGCCAGCAGTTTTGGACAGGGGCCCTACAATGAGCAGTTCTTC. It codes for CASSFGQGPYNEQFF.

The chain joins TRBV4-1 to TRBJ2-2; D is unclear. The CDR3 runs to 16 residues. Trimming took off 3 bases at V and 4 bases at J, with 15 bases between the two ends. Germline-derived CDR1 and CDR2 are MGHRA and YSYEKL. CDR3 nucleotides: TGCGCCAGCAGCCAGGGTTGGTCTATGGGCACCGGGGAGCTGTTTTTT. This gives the protein CASSQGWSMGTGELFF.

V usage is TRBV5-1 and J usage is TRBJ2-2; 8 positions agree with TRBD1. The CDR3 loop spans 14 amino acids. V shed 3 bases and J 6 bases; nucleotides not matched to a gene: 4. Per germline, CDR1 SGHRS and CDR2 YFSETQ. CDR3 sequence (DNA): TGCGCCAGCAGCTGGGTACAGGGGGCCGGGGAGCTGTTTTTT. This encodes CASSWVQGAGELFF. The full variable domain, its missing parts supplied by reference TRBV5-1 and TRBJ2-2, is KAGVTQTPRYLIKTRGQQVTLSCSPISGHRSVSWYQQTPGQGLQFLFEYFSETQRNKGNFPGRFSGRQFSNSRSEMNVSTLELGDSALYLCASSWVQGAGELFFGEGSRLTVL.

The CDR3: CASRWGTEAFF. The CDR3 nucleotides are TGTGCCAGTAGATGGGGAACTGAAGCTTTCTTT. The J gene is TRBJ1-1, the V gene TRBV19, with D hard to call. This CDR3 comprises 11 residues. Germline V gives CDR1 LNHDA, CDR2 SQIVND (reference sequence). V was clipped by 6 bases and J by 5 bases, with 7 bases between them.

The chain couples TRBV6-1 to TRBJ2-5; D ambiguous. CDR3 length equals 13 residues. Germline-derived CDR1 and CDR2 are MNHNS and SASEGT. Trimming removed 3 bases at V and 5 bases at J, with 10 bases between. Here the CDR3 reads CASSDTFGETQYF. The CDR3 DNA sequence: TGTGCCAGCAGTGACACCTTTGGGGAGACCCAGTACTTC.

This sequence joins TRBV28 and TRBJ1-1; 7 bases match TRBD1. The CDR3 sequence is 15 residues long. The ends lost 4 bases at V and 4 bases at J; junction bases unmatched: 9. Germline-derived CDR1 and CDR2 are MDHEN and SYDVKM. CDR3 residues: CASSSRSRGVTEAFF. CDR3 bases: TGTGCCAGCAGTTCAAGGTCCAGGGGGGTCACTGAAGCTTTCTTT.

The chain joins TRBV6-1 to TRBJ1-3, with 10 bases lining up with TRBD1. V shed 2 bases, J shed 0 bases, and the junction held 10 bases outside the gene matches. CDR1 and CDR2 from the germline V gene are MNHNS and SASEGT. The CDR3 length is 19 residues. The CDR3 DNA follows: TGTGCCAGCAGTGAATATGTGGGGACAGGGGACCACTCTGGAAACACCATATATTTT. Its protein product is CASSEYVGTGDHSGNTIYF.

This chain connects TRBV19 to TRBJ2-7; D tentatively reads TRBD1 or TRBD2 (5 bases each). V lost 6 bases and J 6 bases, leaving 9 bases between the germline ends. CDR1 is LNHDA, CDR2 SQIVND, per germline (reference sequence). CDR3 length: 11 amino acids. The CDR3 bases are TGTGCCAGTAGGGCAGGGAGCGAGCAGTACTTC. Translation gives CASRAGSEQYF.

This chain connects TRBV7-6 to TRBJ2-2; the D gene is possibly TRBD1 (7 bases). Germline V gene data show CDR1 as SGHVS and CDR2 as FNYEAQ. Trimming removed 5 bases at V and 6 bases at J, with 22 bases between. There are 17 residues in the CDR3. CDR3 in DNA: TGTGCCAGCAGCCGTTCTTACAGGGGAGGAGATCCCGGGGAGCTGTTTTTT. Protein sequence: CASSRSYRGGDPGELFF.

The rearrangement uses TRBV11-1 and TRBJ2-3; D ambiguous. Germline CDR1 SGHAT, CDR2 FQDESV (reference sequence). V was shortened by 5 bases and J by 2 bases, with 14 bases between the two germline ends. The CDR3 sequence is 15 residues long. The CDR3 bases are TGTGCCAGCAGCCCCAACACCAAATCCACAGATACGCAGTATTTT. Amino acids: CASSPNTKSTDTQYF.

In this sample, this clone turned up once. The chain has TRBV5-1 and TRBJ2-3, with a tentative D call TRBD2 (5 bases). The V gene's germline CDR1 is SGHRS and CDR2 YFSETQ. V lost 4 bases, J lost 4 bases, and 16 bases lay in between. CDR3 size: 15 residues. The CDR3 loop is CASSALPEGADTQYF. DNA of the CDR3: TGCGCCAGCAGCGCGTTGCCCGAGGGCGCAGATACGCAGTATTTT. The full variable domain, with the rest looked up from reference TRBV5-1 and TRBJ2-3, is KAGVTQTPRYLIKTRGQQVTLSCSPISGHRSVSWYQQTPGQGLQFLFEYFSETQRNKGNFPGRFSGRQFSNSRSEMNVSTLELGDSALYLCASSALPEGADTQYFGPGTRLTVL.

The chain carries TRBV7-9 and TRBJ1-1, with D unresolved. CDR3 length equals 16 residues. V was trimmed by 5 bases and J by 0 bases, leaving 16 bases between them. Germline assignment: CDR1 SEHNR and CDR2 FQNEAQ (reference sequence). CDR3 DNA sequence: TGTGCCAGCAGCGGCCCGCTTAGCAACATGAACACTGAAGCTTTCTTT. Translating gives CASSGPLSNMNTEAFF. Variable domain in full (rest from reference TRBV7-9 and TRBJ1-1): DTGVSQNPRHKITKRGQNVTFRCDPISEHNRLYWYRQTLGQGPEFLTYFQNEAQLEKSRLLSDRFSAERPKGSFSTLEIQRTEQGDSAMYLCASSGPLSNMNTEAFFGQGTRLTVV.

The chain is built from TRBV11-2 and TRBJ2-3; TRBD1 matches at 7 bases. The V gene end was trimmed by 5 bases and the J gene end by 5 bases; junction bases not matched to a gene: 10. This CDR3 region has 15 residues. In germline, CDR1 is SGHAT, CDR2 FQNNGV. This CDR3 is CASSVDRVYGDTQYF. The CDR3 DNA reads as TGTGCCAGCAGCGTTGACAGGGTATATGGAGATACGCAGTATTTT.

The chain links TRBV28 to TRBJ2-2; D ambiguous. The CDR3 is 13 amino acids. Germline V gives CDR1 MDHEN, CDR2 SYDVKM. Trimming removed 3 bases from V and 6 bases from J, with 8 bases in between. Written as DNA, the CDR3 is TGTGCCAGCAGTTTTAGGATGGCCGGGGAGCTGTTTTTT. Translation gives CASSFRMAGELFF.

The V gene is TRBV29-1, the J gene TRBJ2-7; the match to TRBD1 covers 11 bases. This CDR3 region has 15 residues. The germline gives CDR1 SQVTM, CDR2 ANQGSEA. The V segment lost 4 bases and the J segment 3 bases; nucleotides outside the gene matches: 8. CDR3 residues: CSVGGQGGLSYEQYF. Written as DNA, the CDR3 is TGCAGCGTTGGGGGACAGGGGGGCTTGAGCTACGAGCAGTACTTC.

This clone was seen a single time. This chain connects TRBV21-1 to TRBJ1-5. TRBV21-1 is a known pseudogene. CDR3 length equals 18 residues. CDR3 residues: CASSKSSQGEWRNQPQHF. CDR3 DNA sequence: TGTGCCAGCAGCAAATCTTCCCAGGGAGAGTGGCGCAATCAGCCCCAGCATTTT.

The gene calls are TRBV5-6 and TRBJ2-7; no definite D call. The CDR3 has 13 amino acids. The germline V gene has CDR1 SGHDT and CDR2 YYEEEE. Trimming removed 4 bases at V and 0 bases at J, with 8 bases between. The CDR3 is CASSGIGSYEQYF. CDR3 coding DNA: TGTGCCAGCAGCGGAATCGGCTCCTACGAGCAGTACTTC.

V usage is TRBV20-1 and J usage is TRBJ1-2; D not resolved. The ends were cut back, 4 bases at V and 1 base at J, with 4 bases in the middle. Germline V gene sequence: CDR1 DFQATT, CDR2 SNEGSKA (reference sequence). The CDR3 sequence is 11 residues long. CDR3 protein: CSAKINYGYTF. CDR3 bases: TGCAGTGCTAAGATTAACTATGGCTACACCTTC.

The chain is built from TRBV24-1 and TRBJ2-5; 11 bases agree with TRBD2. V was clipped by 5 bases and J by 4 bases; unmatched bases: 5. This CDR3 is 15 amino acids long. Looked up from germline, CDR1 is KGHDR and CDR2 is SFDVKD. CDR3 residues: CATSVSSGGIETQYF. CDR3 DNA sequence: TGTGCCACCAGTGTTTCTAGCGGGGGGATAGAGACCCAGTACTTC.

The V gene is TRBV28, the J gene TRBJ2-1; TRBD2 matches 11 bases. This CDR3 spans 14 amino acids. CDR1 and CDR2 from the germline V gene are MDHEN and SYDVKM. Trimming took 6 bases from V and 4 from J; bases not matched to a gene: 2. This CDR3 is CASRLAGEYNEQFF. The CDR3 nucleotides read TGTGCCAGCAGACTAGCGGGGGAGTACAATGAGCAGTTCTTC. The complete variable domain, with remaining parts taken from reference TRBV28 and TRBJ2-1, reads DVKVTQSSRYLVKRTGEKVFLECVQDMDHENMFWYRQDPGLGLRLIYFSYDVKMKEKGDIPEGYSVSREKKERFSLILESASTNQTSMYLCASRLAGEYNEQFFGPGTRLTVL.